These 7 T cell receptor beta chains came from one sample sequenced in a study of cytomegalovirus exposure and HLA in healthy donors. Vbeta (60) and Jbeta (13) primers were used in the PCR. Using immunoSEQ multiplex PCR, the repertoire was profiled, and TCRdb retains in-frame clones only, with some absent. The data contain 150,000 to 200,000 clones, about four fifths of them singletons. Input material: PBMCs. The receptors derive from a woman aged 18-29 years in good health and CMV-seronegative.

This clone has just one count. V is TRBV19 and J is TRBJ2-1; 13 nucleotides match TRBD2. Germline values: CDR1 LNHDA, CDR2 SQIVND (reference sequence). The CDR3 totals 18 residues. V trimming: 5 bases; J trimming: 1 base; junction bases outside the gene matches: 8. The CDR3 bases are TGTGCCAGTAGTGGACGGACTAGCGGGAGTGGATCCTACAATGAGCAGTTCTTC. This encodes CASSGRTSGSGSYNEQFF.

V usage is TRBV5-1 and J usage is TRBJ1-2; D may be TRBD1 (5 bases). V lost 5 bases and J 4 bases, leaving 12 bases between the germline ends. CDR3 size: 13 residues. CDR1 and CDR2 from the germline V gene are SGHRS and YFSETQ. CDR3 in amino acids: CASRQDISYGYTF. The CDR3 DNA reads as TGCGCCAGCAGACAGGACATCTCCTATGGCTACACCTTC.

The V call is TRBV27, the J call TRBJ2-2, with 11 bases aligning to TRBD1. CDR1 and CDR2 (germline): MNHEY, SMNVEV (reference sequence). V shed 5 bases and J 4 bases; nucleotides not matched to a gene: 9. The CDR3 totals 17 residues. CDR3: CASSPSRDRGFTGELFF. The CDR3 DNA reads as TGTGCCAGCAGTCCTTCTCGGGACAGGGGGTTCACCGGGGAGCTGTTTTTT.

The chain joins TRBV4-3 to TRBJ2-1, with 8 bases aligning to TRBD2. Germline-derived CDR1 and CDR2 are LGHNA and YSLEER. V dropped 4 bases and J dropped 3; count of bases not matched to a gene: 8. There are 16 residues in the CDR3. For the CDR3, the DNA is TGCGCCAGCAGCCCCCCGGGACTAGAGCACTACAATGAGCAGTTCTTC. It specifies CASSPPGLEHYNEQFF.

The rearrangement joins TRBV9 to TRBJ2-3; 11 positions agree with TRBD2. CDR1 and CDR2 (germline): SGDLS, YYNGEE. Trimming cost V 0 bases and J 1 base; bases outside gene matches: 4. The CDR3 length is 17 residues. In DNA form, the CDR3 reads TGTGCCAGCAGCGTAGCTTCGACTAGCGGGGGCACAGATACGCAGTATTTT. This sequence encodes CASSVASTSGGTDTQYF.

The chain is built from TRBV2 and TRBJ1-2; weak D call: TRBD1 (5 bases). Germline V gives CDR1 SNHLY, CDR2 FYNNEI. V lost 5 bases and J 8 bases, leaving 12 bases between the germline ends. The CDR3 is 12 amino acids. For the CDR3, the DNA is TGTGCCAGCAGTTTGCAGGGTAACGGCTACACCTTC. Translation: CASSLQGNGYTF.

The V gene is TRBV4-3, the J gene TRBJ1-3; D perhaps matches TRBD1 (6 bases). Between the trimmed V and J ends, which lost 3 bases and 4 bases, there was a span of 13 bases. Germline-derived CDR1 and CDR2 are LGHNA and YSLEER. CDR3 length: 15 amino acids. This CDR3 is CASSQLQGAGNTIYF. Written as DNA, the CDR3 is TGCGCCAGCAGCCAGCTACAGGGCGCGGGAAACACCATATATTTT.